This TCR delta chain was captured in a study of human gamma delta and Vdelta1 T cells. This clone showed up just a few times. A much larger clone sits a single nucleotide away, making a read error possible. The same CDR3 also results from other DNA sequences found in this sample. The CDR3 totals 19 residues. Per the germline V gene, CDR1 is TSWWSYY and CDR2 is QGS. TCRdb reanalyzed the PCR reads using CATT. The sample records thousands of delta-chain clones, roughly a tenth being singletons. The sequence was collected from a human donor in good health. Sequencing used naive CD27+ Vdelta1 gamma-delta T cells from blood. The genes are TRDV1 and TRDJ1; TRDD2 aligns across 7 bases. The CDR3 sequence is CALGELGFLRSRITDKLIF. The CDR3 DNA sequence: TGTGCTCTTGGGGAACTAGGGTTCCTACGTTCGAGGATAACCGATAAGCTCATCTTT.